The 14 T cell receptor beta chains in this list originate from one sample, sequenced in a study of T cells in tuberculosis. Only in-frame clones appear in the TCRdb table, and some are missing; sequencing was by immunoSEQ multiplex PCR. Of about 45,000 clones in the sample, about 94% are singletons; the top ten hold 1.5% to 2%. The sample consisted of PBMCs. The receptors originated from a donor between 10 and 29 years old with latent tuberculosis or without tuberculosis infection. Some clones in this sample may be carry-over from other donors' samples.

V usage is TRBV29-1 and J usage is TRBJ2-2; TRBD1 agrees at 9 bases. The germline V gene encodes CDR1 SQVTM and CDR2 ANQGSEA. This CDR3 contains 13 residues. After removal of 7 bases from V and 4 bases from J, the junction contained 4 bases not matched to a gene. The CDR3 reads CSGLTGGTGELFF. CDR3 nucleotides: TGCAGCGGCCTGACAGGGGGCACCGGGGAGCTGTTTTTT.

V is TRBV4-1 and J is TRBJ2-1; TRBD2 agrees at 7 bases. CDR1 is MGHRA, CDR2 YSYEKL, per germline. The CDR3 covers 16 residues. Trimming cost V 0 bases and J 4 bases; bases outside gene matches: 6. The CDR3 DNA follows: TGCGCCAGCAGCCAAGACGGGTGGGAGGGTTACAATGAGCAGTTCTTC. This encodes CASSQDGWEGYNEQFF.

This chain joins TRBV18 and TRBJ2-2; D might be TRBD2 (5 bases). The V gene lost 2 bases and the J gene lost 7 bases, with 20 bases spanning the gap. In germline, CDR1 is KGHSH, CDR2 LQKENI. The CDR3 sequence is 17 residues long. Here the CDR3 DNA reads TGTGCCAGCTCACCATTGCCCGGGAACACAAAGAGCGGGGAGCTGTTTTTT. Its translation is CASSPLPGNTKSGELFF.

This chain connects TRBV29-1 to TRBJ1-1, with TRBD1 matching over 7 bases. This CDR3 spans 11 amino acids. In germline, CDR1 is SQVTM, CDR2 ANQGSEA. CDR3 in amino acids: CTGQDRTEAFF. The CDR3 nucleotides are TGCACCGGACAGGATCGGACTGAAGCTTTCTTT.

The chain uses TRBV5-1 and TRBJ1-1; a possible D gene is TRBD1 (5 bases). The CDR3 contains 14 residues. Germline V CDR1 and CDR2: SGHRS, YFSETQ. V was cut by 7 bases and J by 0 bases, with 13 bases left in between. The CDR3 region is CASWGETVNTEAFF. The CDR3 DNA reads TGCGCCAGCTGGGGGGAGACAGTGAACACTGAAGCTTTCTTT.

This clone was recorded only once. The rearrangement uses TRBV28 and TRBJ1-2; the D gene is possibly TRBD1 (6 bases). V dropped 5 bases and J dropped 8 bases, with 12 bases sitting between them. CDR3 length: 12 amino acids. The V gene's germline CDR1 is MDHEN and CDR2 SYDVKM. This CDR3 is CASSTQGWGYTF. The CDR3 DNA reads as TGTGCCAGCAGTACACAGGGATGGGGCTACACCTTC.

The chain links TRBV19 to TRBJ2-1, with TRBD2 matching 8 bases. This CDR3 has 18 residues. From germline, CDR1 is LNHDA and CDR2 SQIVND (reference sequence). V was pared by 8 bases and J by 7 bases, with 22 bases of the junction left unmatched. In DNA, the CDR3 is TGTGCCAGTGGGTTCCCGGCTAGCGGGTCTCCCCCCGGGAATGAGCAGTTCTTC. Translation gives CASGFPASGSPPGNEQFF.

For the CDR3, the DNA is TGTGCCAGCAGTTTCGGGGGGAACACCGGGGAGCTGTTTTTT. This encodes CASSFGGNTGELFF. This chain connects TRBV6-5 to TRBJ2-2; a weak D match, TRBD2 (6 bases). V lost 4 bases and J lost 1, with 7 bases in between. Germline V gives CDR1 MNHEY, CDR2 SVGAGI. CDR3 length: 14 amino acids.

The rearrangement joins TRBV19 to TRBJ1-2, with TRBD1 identical over 7 bases. The CDR3 has 17 amino acids. J lost 8 bases, V lost 7 bases, and 22 bases had no gene match. Germline values: CDR1 LNHDA, CDR2 SQIVND (reference sequence). The CDR3 reads CASTSGGTALSKRGYTF. CDR3 nucleotides: TGTGCCAGTACCTCAGGGGGGACAGCACTATCAAAGAGGGGCTACACCTTC.

CDR3 sequence (DNA): TGTGCCAGCAACAGGGGGCAACCGGAGGGTTCGGGTGGCTACACCTTC. Translated: CASNRGQPEGSGGYTF. The chain is built from TRBV5-4 and TRBJ1-2; 9 nucleotides agree with TRBD1. The V gene's germline CDR1 is SGHNT and CDR2 YYREEE (reference sequence). V was pared by 6 bases and J by 7 bases, with 16 bases of the junction left unmatched. CDR3 length: 16 amino acids.

The gene calls are TRBV30 and TRBJ2-3, with 13 positions matching TRBD2. CDR3 size: 17 residues. Germline loops: CDR1 GTSNPN, CDR2 SVGIG (reference sequence). The J segment lost 3 bases and the V segment lost 0 bases, leaving 6 bases of the junction unmatched. The DNA for the CDR3 is TGTGCCTGGAGTGTAACTCGGACTAGCGGGAGTACAGATACGCAGTATTTT. Amino acids: CAWSVTRTSGSTDTQYF.

The chain links TRBV4-3 to TRBJ2-7, with D hard to call. Germline-derived CDR1 and CDR2 are LGHNA and YSLEER. The ends were cut back, 0 bases at V and 3 bases at J, with 6 bases in the middle. The CDR3 extends over 13 amino acids. The CDR3 here is CASSQDLYYEQYF. CDR3 bases: TGCGCCAGCAGCCAAGACCTATACTACGAGCAGTACTTC.

The chain carries TRBV11-2 and TRBJ2-5, with D perhaps TRBD1 (5 bases). Trimming stripped 4 bases from V and 5 bases from J, with 11 bases between. This CDR3 contains 13 residues. Germline values: CDR1 SGHAT, CDR2 FQNNGV. CDR3 nucleotide sequence: TGTGCCAGCAGCTCAGACAGCGTGGAGACCCAGTACTTC. Translation gives CASSSDSVETQYF.

V usage is TRBV10-3 and J usage is TRBJ2-7; D is ambiguous. Germline CDR1 reads ENHRY; CDR2 reads SYGVKD. The CDR3 covers 10 residues. The ends were cut back, 3 bases at V and 7 bases at J, with 4 bases in the middle. CDR3 nucleotide sequence: TGTGCCATCAGTGACGGGGAGCAGTACTTC. This gives the protein CAISDGEQYF.